Listed below are T cell receptor beta chains from one sample, sequenced in a study of blood T cell repertoires in COVID-19. Generated by immunoSEQ multiplex PCR, the TCRdb table keeps only in-frame clones and is missing some. The repertoire has approximately 300,000 clones, around 88% of them found once; the top ten carry around 0.84%. Sequencing was performed on peripheral blood. The receptors were gathered from a man younger than 40 with acute or convalescent COVID-19. CDR3s include the opening cysteine and the closing phenylalanine or tryptophan. The order of the fields is D gene, V gene, clone size, J gene, CDR3 DNA, CDR3 protein. D genes are given only for firm matches. Expanded clones get a size class; other rows say once, few or many, or leave the size out.

d_gene: TRBD1; v_gene: TRBV19; abundance: once; j_gene: TRBJ1-3; CDR3nt: TGTGCCAGTAGTATCGACAGGGACTCTGGAAACACCATATATTTT; CDR3aa: CASSIDRDSGNTIYF
d_gene: .; v_gene: TRBV19; abundance: .; j_gene: TRBJ1-1; CDR3nt: TGTGCCAGTAGTGAACAGGGAATGAACACTGAAGCTTTCTTT; CDR3aa: CASSEQGMNTEAFF
d_gene: .; v_gene: TRBV28; abundance: once; j_gene: TRBJ1-6; CDR3nt: TGTGCCAGCACGGGCCAGGGACTGAAAAGCTCCTATAATTCACCCCTCCACTTT; CDR3aa: CASTGQGLKSSYNSPLHF
d_gene: .; v_gene: TRBV9; abundance: .; j_gene: TRBJ1-2; CDR3nt: TGTGCCAGCAGCGTAGAACAGTCCTATGGCTACACCTTC; CDR3aa: CASSVEQSYGYTF
d_gene: TRBD1; v_gene: TRBV3-1/TRBV3-2; abundance: .; j_gene: TRBJ1-2; CDR3nt: TGTGCCAGCAGCTACCTGACAGGGGGGTCTAGTGGTGGCTACACCTTC; CDR3aa: CASSYLTGGSSGGYTF
d_gene: .; v_gene: TRBV7-3; abundance: .; j_gene: TRBJ1-2; CDR3nt: TGTGCCAGCAGCCCCACCGGCCGGGACTATGGCTACACCTTC; CDR3aa: CASSPTGRDYGYTF
d_gene: TRBD1; v_gene: TRBV20-1; abundance: .; j_gene: TRBJ2-1; CDR3nt: TGCAGTGCTAGTCCCGACGTCGGGACAGGGGGCCGTCAACCACAGCAGTTCTTC; CDR3aa: CSASPDVGTGGRQPQQFF
d_gene: TRBD1; v_gene: TRBV19; abundance: .; j_gene: TRBJ1-1; CDR3nt: TGTGCCACCACTGTCAGGGGGACTGAAGCTTTCTTT; CDR3aa: CATTVRGTEAFF
d_gene: .; v_gene: TRBV7-2; abundance: .; j_gene: TRBJ2-4; CDR3nt: TGTGCCAGCAGCTTCCAGGGCAAAAACATTCAGTACTTC; CDR3aa: CASSFQGKNIQYF
d_gene: .; v_gene: TRBV5-8; abundance: .; j_gene: TRBJ1-5; CDR3nt: TGTGCCAGCAGCTTAGGCCCAGGTGGCAATCAGCCCCAGCATTTT; CDR3aa: CASSLGPGGNQPQHF
d_gene: .; v_gene: TRBV28; abundance: .; j_gene: TRBJ1-2; CDR3nt: TGTGCCAGCAGTTCAGGCGGGGGGCGCAACTATGGCTACACCTTC; CDR3aa: CASSSGGGRNYGYTF
d_gene: TRBD1; v_gene: TRBV5-1; abundance: .; j_gene: TRBJ2-4; CDR3nt: TGCGCCAGCAGCTTGGAAGGGCAGGGGGCCCAGAACATTCAGTACTTC; CDR3aa: CASSLEGQGAQNIQYF
d_gene: TRBD1; v_gene: TRBV12-5; abundance: .; j_gene: TRBJ2-7; CDR3nt: TGTGCTAGTGGTTTGCCCCCGGGACAGGGCTCCTACGAGCAGTACTTC; CDR3aa: CASGLPPGQGSYEQYF
d_gene: TRBD2; v_gene: TRBV14; abundance: .; j_gene: TRBJ2-3; CDR3nt: TGTGCCAGCAGTCTGGGGGGGGGCACAGATACGCAGTATTTT; CDR3aa: CASSLGGGTDTQYF
d_gene: TRBD1; v_gene: TRBV7-9; abundance: .; j_gene: TRBJ1-2; CDR3nt: TGTGCCAGCAGCTTAAAAGGACAGGGGAAATCAAGGGGCTACACCTTC; CDR3aa: CASSLKGQGKSRGYTF
d_gene: .; v_gene: TRBV30; abundance: .; j_gene: TRBJ1-5; CDR3nt: TGTGCCTGGAGTGTAAAGGGAGGGAATCAGCCCCAGCATTTT; CDR3aa: CAWSVKGGNQPQHF
d_gene: .; v_gene: TRBV7-2; abundance: .; j_gene: TRBJ1-5; CDR3nt: TGTGCCAGCAGCCCGGGGAGTTATCAGCCCCAGCATTTT; CDR3aa: CASSPGSYQPQHF
d_gene: TRBD1; v_gene: TRBV19; abundance: .; j_gene: TRBJ1-5; CDR3nt: TGTGCCAGTAGTATCGGGGCGCAGGGGGCCGTTCAGCCCCAGCATTTT; CDR3aa: CASSIGAQGAVQPQHF
d_gene: TRBD2; v_gene: TRBV11-3; abundance: .; j_gene: TRBJ2-1; CDR3nt: TGTGCCAGCAGCTTGGGGGGGGAATACTACAATGAGCAGTTCTTC; CDR3aa: CASSLGGEYYNEQFF
d_gene: TRBD2; v_gene: TRBV10-1; abundance: .; j_gene: TRBJ2-1; CDR3nt: TGCGCCAGCAGTGGACACGCCGGGACTAGCGGGAGGATCGGTGAGCAGTTCTTC; CDR3aa: CASSGHAGTSGRIGEQFF
d_gene: .; v_gene: TRBV18; abundance: .; j_gene: TRBJ2-7; CDR3nt: TGTGCCAGCTCACCACGGGCCAGGGTCAGTACCCTCTACGAGCAGTACTTC; CDR3aa: CASSPRARVSTLYEQYF
d_gene: TRBD2; v_gene: TRBV18; abundance: once; j_gene: TRBJ2-3; CDR3nt: TGTGCCAGCTCACCGACTAGCGGGAGTGTGACAGATACGCAGTATTTT; CDR3aa: CASSPTSGSVTDTQYF
d_gene: .; v_gene: TRBV12-5; abundance: .; j_gene: TRBJ2-5; CDR3nt: TGTGCTAGTGGCCTCGAAGAGACCCAGTACTTC; CDR3aa: CASGLEETQYF
d_gene: .; v_gene: TRBV3-1/TRBV3-2; abundance: .; j_gene: TRBJ1-2; CDR3nt: TGTGCCAGCAGCCTAAAGGGAGGGGCGCTTAACTATGGCTACACCTTC; CDR3aa: CASSLKGGALNYGYTF
d_gene: TRBD1; v_gene: TRBV11-2; abundance: .; j_gene: TRBJ2-1; CDR3nt: TGTGCCAGCAGCTTGGGGACAGGGTTTATCAATGAGCAGTTCTTC; CDR3aa: CASSLGTGFINEQFF
d_gene: TRBD1; v_gene: TRBV6-1; abundance: .; j_gene: TRBJ1-5; CDR3nt: TGTGCCAGCAGTGCTGGGACAGGAGATTCCCGCAATCAGCCCCAGCATTTT; CDR3aa: CASSAGTGDSRNQPQHF
d_gene: TRBD1; v_gene: TRBV19; abundance: .; j_gene: TRBJ1-5; CDR3nt: TGTGCCAGTAGTATAGTAACAGGGGGTAGCAATCAGCCCCAGCATTTT; CDR3aa: CASSIVTGGSNQPQHF
d_gene: .; v_gene: TRBV28; abundance: .; j_gene: TRBJ1-1; CDR3nt: TGTGCCAGCAGTTTATTGACAGACACTGAAGCTTTCTTT; CDR3aa: CASSLLTDTEAFF
d_gene: .; v_gene: TRBV4-1; abundance: .; j_gene: TRBJ1-1; CDR3nt: TGCGCCAGCAGCACCTGGGCGACGAACACTGAAGCTTTCTTT; CDR3aa: CASSTWATNTEAFF
d_gene: .; v_gene: TRBV3-1/TRBV3-2; abundance: .; j_gene: TRBJ2-5; CDR3nt: TGTGCCAGCAGCCTTCAGGGTACCCAGTACTTC; CDR3aa: CASSLQGTQYF
d_gene: TRBD1; v_gene: TRBV19; abundance: .; j_gene: TRBJ1-1; CDR3nt: TGTGCCAGTAGTAGGGACAGGACCCCATACACTGAAGCTTTCTTT; CDR3aa: CASSRDRTPYTEAFF
d_gene: TRBD1; v_gene: TRBV4-1; abundance: .; j_gene: TRBJ2-1; CDR3nt: TGCGCCAGCAGCGAAAGCGGACAGGCAACCTACAATGAGCAGTTCTTC; CDR3aa: CASSESGQATYNEQFF
d_gene: .; v_gene: TRBV6-2/TRBV6-3; abundance: .; j_gene: TRBJ1-2; CDR3nt: TGTGCCAGCAGTTTCCGGGGTATTGCACAAGCTAACTATGGCTACACCTTC; CDR3aa: CASSFRGIAQANYGYTF
d_gene: TRBD1; v_gene: TRBV5-8; abundance: .; j_gene: TRBJ1-2; CDR3nt: TGTGCCAGCAGCCCTCGACAGGGTATATGGAACAACTATGGCTACACCTTC; CDR3aa: CASSPRQGIWNNYGYTF
d_gene: .; v_gene: TRBV28; abundance: .; j_gene: TRBJ1-4; CDR3nt: TGTGCCAGCAGTTTTCGGAGCACTGGTGAAAAACTGTTTTTT; CDR3aa: CASSFRSTGEKLFF
d_gene: .; v_gene: TRBV9; abundance: once; j_gene: TRBJ2-3; CDR3nt: TGTGCCAGCAGCCACCCGGGGGGCACAGATACGCAGTATTTT; CDR3aa: CASSHPGGTDTQYF
d_gene: .; v_gene: TRBV2; abundance: .; j_gene: TRBJ1-1; CDR3nt: TGTGCCAGCACCCCGAACGCGGTATTGGACACTGAAGCTTTCTTT; CDR3aa: CASTPNAVLDTEAFF
d_gene: TRBD1; v_gene: TRBV27; abundance: .; j_gene: TRBJ1-1; CDR3nt: TGTGCCAGCAGCCAACGGGACAGGAACACTGAAGCTTTCTTT; CDR3aa: CASSQRDRNTEAFF
d_gene: TRBD2; v_gene: TRBV5-4; abundance: .; j_gene: TRBJ2-5; CDR3nt: TGTGCCAGCAGCTTGGAACTAGCGGGAGGTCAAGAGACCCAGTACTTC; CDR3aa: CASSLELAGGQETQYF
d_gene: TRBD2; v_gene: TRBV11-2; abundance: .; j_gene: TRBJ2-3; CDR3nt: TGTGCCAGCAGCTCTCCGGGGGGGCAGTATTTT; CDR3aa: CASSSPGGQYF
d_gene: TRBD1; v_gene: TRBV27; abundance: .; j_gene: TRBJ2-1; CDR3nt: TGTGCCAGCAGTTTACTCCGGACAGGGGAGGACAATGAGCAGTTCTTC; CDR3aa: CASSLLRTGEDNEQFF
d_gene: .; v_gene: TRBV29-1; abundance: .; j_gene: TRBJ1-4; CDR3nt: TGCAGCGCGAGGAGAAGGGGAAGTGAAAAACTGTTTTTT; CDR3aa: CSARRRGSEKLFF
d_gene: TRBD2; v_gene: TRBV28; abundance: .; j_gene: TRBJ2-7; CDR3nt: TGTGCCATTCAAGGGAGGGGCTACGAGCAGTACTTC; CDR3aa: CAIQGRGYEQYF
d_gene: .; v_gene: TRBV5-1; abundance: .; j_gene: TRBJ2-5; CDR3nt: TGCGCCAGCAGTTACACAGGGATGGAGACCCAGTACTTC; CDR3aa: CASSYTGMETQYF
d_gene: .; v_gene: TRBV28; abundance: .; j_gene: TRBJ1-5; CDR3nt: TGTGCCAGCATCAACCGGGGGGGCAATCAGCCCCAGCATTTT; CDR3aa: CASINRGGNQPQHF
d_gene: TRBD2; v_gene: TRBV10-2; abundance: .; j_gene: TRBJ2-5; CDR3nt: TGCGCCAGCAGTGAAGAAAAGCGGGAGTTGGGAGAGACCCAGTACTTC; CDR3aa: CASSEEKRELGETQYF